The clone carrying this T cell receptor (beta chain) was counted ten times or more. Its cognate antigen is unknown. The germline CDR1 and CDR2 sequences are MDHEN and SYDVKM. Losses at the gene ends were 7 bases for V and 6 bases for J; bases not matched to a gene: 8. The CDR3 consists of 15 residues. RNA transcripts yielded amplified TCR beta CDR3 regions. A first-round RT-PCR used HTBI primers, followed by a second-round multiplex PCR. Each CDR3 protein gets one entry after TCRdb re-called the multiplex PCR reads with MiXCR. The sample carries roughly 170,000 distinct CDR3 sequences, 35% to 50% recorded once. This sample is drawn from a study of Graves' ophthalmopathy and Graves' hyperthyroidism. Regarding the study as a whole: Distinction of ophthalmopathy from stable hyperthyroidism by a 13-signature model reached roughly 88% sensitivity and more than 65% specificity. Clonotypes were expanded in thyroid at above 0.001 frequency, and most also appeared in blood.

Clinicians diagnosed using symptoms, serum thyroxine, TRAb, thyroid ultrasound and orbital computed tomography. The source of the PBMCs was 8 to 10 ml of fresh peripheral blood. The J gene is TRBJ1-5, the V gene TRBV28; TRBD1 matches 11 bases. The sequence was obtained from a man younger than 45 with Graves' ophthalmopathy. The sequencing input was peripheral blood. CDR3 coding DNA: TGTGCCAGCAAGCCCCGGGACAGGGGGGTTCAGCCCCAGCATTTT. As protein: CASKPRDRGVQPQHF. The full variable domain, in which reference TRBV28 and TRBJ1-5 provide the parts outside the CDR3, is DVKVTQSSRYLVKRTGEKVFLECVQDMDHENMFWYRQDPGLGLRLIYFSYDVKMKEKGDIPEGYSVSREKKERFSLILESASTNQTSMYLCASKPRDRGVQPQHFGDGTRLSIL.